The following is a TCR beta chain sequence with its context. There is no known antigen for this receptor. Per-base qualities were not stored, and no clone one base away is much larger. This entry comes from a study of vaccination and CD4 T cells after COVID-19 (dated by TCRdb to between 2021 and 2023). A note on the overall study: Convalescent patients had a positive SARS-CoV-2 result on nasal swab PCR, and of these patients, 8 or 9 had mild disease and one had severe disease. In fewer than 12 COVID-19 convalescent patients and a few infection-naive healthy vaccine recipients, researchers compared the spike-specific CD4+ TCR repertoire from before mRNA vaccination with the repertoire from after. Control cultures received a CEFX viral epitope pool as the positive control, an HIV-1 Nef peptide pool as the negative control, or no peptide. Overlapping spike peptide pools from SARS-CoV-2 and from the common cold coronaviruses HCoV-NL63, HCoV-OC43 and HCoV-229E were used as culture stimuli. Post-vaccine blood samples were taken a median of approximately 76 days after the second vaccine dose, with a range of 14 to 241 days. The convalescent cohort included six males and four females, with two Hispanic individuals, seven Caucasians, two Asians and one multiracial person. Post-COVID blood samples from convalescent patients were collected a median of approximately 100 days after diagnosis, with a range of roughly 35 to 161 days. Participants got two doses of the Pfizer-BioNTech BNT162b2 vaccine (n=8) or two doses of the Moderna mRNA-1273 vaccine (n=2).

From the cysteine up to the phenylalanine, the CDR3 has a length of 13 residues. Kept here is only the CDR3 DNA, which spans 39 bases and is read in frame from base 1. CDR1 WNHNN and CDR2 SYGVQD were looked up in the germline V gene (reference sequence). V and J lose 0 bases and 6 bases, and a span of 8 bases separates them. The full study reports these points: An increase in the median number of SARS-CoV-2-reactive clonotypes from more than 20 after infection to 38 after vaccination was observed, but the change was not found to be significant. Among the post-vaccine SARS-CoV-2-reactive clones in convalescent patients, a median 86.3% showed up only after vaccination, which suggests vaccine-specific priming. Of the vaccine-specific clones in convalescent patients, 304 of 307, or nearly all, reacted only to SARS-CoV-2 spike and did not cross-react with common cold coronaviruses. The number of convalescent patients in the study was relatively small, and the study did not examine early timepoints following natural infection.

Library construction relied on PCR. DNA from cultured CD4+ T cells was subjected to TCR sequencing with the Oncomine TCR Beta short-read assay at the Johns Hopkins FTIC core. The QIAamp micro DNA kit was used to extract genomic DNA from the cultured CD4+ T cells. Oncomine TCR Beta libraries from cultured CD4+ T cells were pooled with unique dual indexes and sequenced on an Illumina iSeq 100. In the source study's methods: Non-productive sequences were removed, and CDR3s that did not start with C, did not end with F or W, or were shorter than 7 amino acids were discarded. Antigen-specific clonotypes were identified with the MANAFEST web application by comparing peptide-stimulated wells with reference and other culture wells. For a clone to be called positive, the clone needed an FDR below 0.05, an odds ratio above 5, and a productive frequency above 0.1% in at least two of three replicate wells. A clonotype was classed as cross-reactive if the clonotype showed significant expansion both in SARS-CoV-2 spike wells and in at least one common cold coronavirus spike condition. CDR3 homology was assessed with Levenshtein distances (stringdist) and unrooted phylogenetic trees (ape) in R version 3.6.1. The raw public data were reprocessed by TCRdb itself: fastp quality trimming at Q25, MiXCR clonotype calling, in-frame beta chains only. Identical CDR3 protein sequences are pooled into one entry, listed with their most common genes and DNA. TCRdb, not the original authors, processed these V and J calls. Across this sample there are roughly 20,000 distinct CDR3 sequences, with roughly 64% seen only once. The ten largest clones capture 7.8% of the sample.

What this sample's treatment or condition label stands for: approximately 9-day PBMC culture with coronavirus spike peptide pools or control peptides (ViraFEST assay). The ViraFEST assay was used in the study, in which antigen-specific T cells were expanded with peptide pools and expanded clonotypes were subsequently identified by TCR sequencing. Positive SARS-CoV-2 PCR tests in the convalescent patients dated from March to December 2020, before Alpha, Beta and Delta variants emerged in the United States. Each well held two million PBMCs cultured with around 10 ug/ml peptide pools in IMDM containing around 4.5% human AB serum and 7.5 to 10 IU/ml IL-2. Half of the culture medium was replaced with fresh IL-2-containing medium on days 3 and 7. After roughly nine days of culture, CD4+ T cells were isolated by negative selection using the EasySep CD4+ T cell isolation kit. PBMCs were separated from whole blood using Ficoll-Paque Plus gradient centrifugation and then either used fresh or cryopreserved at -140C. In general, triplicate wells were set up for every culture condition.

Material: CD4+ T cells from blood, cultured in vitro. This sequence was found in a human donor who had recovered from COVID-19. This chain joins TRBV10-1 to TRBJ1-2, with TRBD1 as a weak D call on 6 bases. The CDR3 here reads CASSESPGDGYTF. The DNA is as follows: TGCGCCAGCAGTGAGTCCCCAGGGGATGGCTACACCTTC.